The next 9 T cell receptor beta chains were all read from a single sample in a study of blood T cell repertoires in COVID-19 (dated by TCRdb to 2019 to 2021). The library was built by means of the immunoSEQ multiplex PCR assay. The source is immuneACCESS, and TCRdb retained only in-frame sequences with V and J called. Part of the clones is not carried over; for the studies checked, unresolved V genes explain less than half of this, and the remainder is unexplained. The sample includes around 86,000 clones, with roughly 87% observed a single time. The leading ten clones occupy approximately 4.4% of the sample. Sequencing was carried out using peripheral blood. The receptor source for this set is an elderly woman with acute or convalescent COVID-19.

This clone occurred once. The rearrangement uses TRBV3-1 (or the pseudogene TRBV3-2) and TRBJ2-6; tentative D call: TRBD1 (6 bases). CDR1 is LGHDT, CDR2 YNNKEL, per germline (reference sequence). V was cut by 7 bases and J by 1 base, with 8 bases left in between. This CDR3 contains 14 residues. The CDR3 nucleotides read TGTGCCAGCACCGGACAGTCTGGGGCCAACGTCCTGACTTTC. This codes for CASTGQSGANVLTF.

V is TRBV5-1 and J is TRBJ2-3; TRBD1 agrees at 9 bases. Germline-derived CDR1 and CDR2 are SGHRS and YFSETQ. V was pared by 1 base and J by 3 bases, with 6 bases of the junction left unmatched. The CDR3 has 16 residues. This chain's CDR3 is CASSLRQGVGTDTQYF. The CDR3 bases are TGCGCCAGCAGCTTGCGACAGGGGGTGGGGACAGATACGCAGTATTTT.

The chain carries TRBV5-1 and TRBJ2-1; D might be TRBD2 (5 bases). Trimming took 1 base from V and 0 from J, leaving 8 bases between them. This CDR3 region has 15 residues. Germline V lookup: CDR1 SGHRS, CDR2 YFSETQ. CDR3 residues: CASSLKRSSYNEQFF. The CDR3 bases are TGCGCCAGCAGCTTGAAGCGGAGCTCCTACAATGAGCAGTTCTTC.

The CDR3 region is CASSSPGLPLTGELFF. DNA for the CDR3: TGTGCCAGCAGCTCCCCGGGACTACCACTCACCGGGGAGCTGTTTTTT. The gene calls are TRBV5-4 and TRBJ2-2, with TRBD2 matching over 7 bases. V lost 3 bases, J lost 4 bases, and 9 bases stayed unmatched. CDR3 length: 16 amino acids. The germline V gene has CDR1 SGHNT and CDR2 YYREEE (reference sequence).

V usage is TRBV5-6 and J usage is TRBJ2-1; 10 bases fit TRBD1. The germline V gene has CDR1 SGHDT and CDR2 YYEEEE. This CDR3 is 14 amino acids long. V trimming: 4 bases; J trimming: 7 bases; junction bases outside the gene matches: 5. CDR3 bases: TGTGCCAGCAGCCCGGCGGACAGGGGGAATGAGCAGTTCTTC. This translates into CASSPADRGNEQFF.

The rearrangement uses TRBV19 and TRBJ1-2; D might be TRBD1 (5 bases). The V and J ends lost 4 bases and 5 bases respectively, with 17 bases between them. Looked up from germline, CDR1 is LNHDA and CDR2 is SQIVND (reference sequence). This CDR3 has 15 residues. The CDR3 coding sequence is TGTGCCAGTAGTACCACAGGTGTCGGGGGTTATGGCTACACCTTC. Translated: CASSTTGVGGYGYTF.

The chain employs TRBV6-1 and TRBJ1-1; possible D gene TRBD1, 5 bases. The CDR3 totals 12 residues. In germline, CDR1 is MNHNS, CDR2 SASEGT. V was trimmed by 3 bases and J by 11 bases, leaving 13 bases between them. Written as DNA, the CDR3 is TGTGCCAGCAGTGATGGGGGACTGTGGGCTTTCTTT. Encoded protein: CASSDGGLWAFF.

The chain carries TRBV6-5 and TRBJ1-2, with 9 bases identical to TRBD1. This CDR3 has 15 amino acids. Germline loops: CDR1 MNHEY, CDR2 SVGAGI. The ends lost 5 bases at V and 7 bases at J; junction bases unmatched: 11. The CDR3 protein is CASSRTGVGLAGYTF. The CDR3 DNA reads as TGTGCCAGCAGTAGGACAGGGGTTGGGTTGGCTGGCTACACCTTC.

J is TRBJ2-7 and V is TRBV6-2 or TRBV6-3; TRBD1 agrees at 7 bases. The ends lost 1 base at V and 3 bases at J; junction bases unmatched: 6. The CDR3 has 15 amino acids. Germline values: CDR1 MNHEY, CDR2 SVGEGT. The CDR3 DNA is TGTGCCAGCAGTTACTTCAGGGGGACGGTCTACGAGCAGTACTTC. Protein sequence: CASSYFRGTVYEQYF.